The T cell receptor beta chain under discussion was sequenced for a study of shared clonotypes between healthy human individuals. Study results and limitations: The expectation was that sequencing depth would affect clonotype sharing among donors.

Assay used: immunoSEQ multiplex PCR; TCRdb lists only in-frame clones, some missing. Of 2.5 million or so clones in the sample, more than 90% were seen once. This CDR3 region has 16 residues. With 5 bases clipped from V and 5 bases from J, the junction kept 15 bases outside the gene matches. CDR1 and CDR2 from the germline V gene are SGHVS and FQNEAQ. As concerns this clone: Its antigen remains unidentified.

The V call is TRBV7-8, the J call TRBJ2-7; 7 bases agree with TRBD1. The TCR originated in a man in his late teens or twenties in good health. The sequencing sample was made of naive CD4+ T cells sorted from blood. Documented subset: CD45RA+ positively selected. The CDR3 protein is CASSLNRGQNRDEQYF. Written as DNA, the CDR3 is TGTGCCAGCAGCCTCAACCGGGGACAGAACAGGGACGAGCAGTACTTC.